This T cell receptor beta chain was found in a study of cytomegalovirus exposure and HLA in healthy donors. General study points: Per a later analysis, HLA-associated TCR beta chains showed more clonal expansion than other, equally common TCR beta chains. The study labeled fewer than 200 TCR beta chains cytomegalovirus-associated. Roughly uniform depth of sequencing across donors was assumed in presence/absence analyses.

This CDR3 region has 14 residues. Germline CDR1 SGHTA, CDR2 FQGNSA. Trimming shortened V by 1 base and J by 4 bases, and 10 bases separated the two germline ends. Healthy bone marrow donors formed the donor group. Remarks on this clone: Its target is unknown.

Primers for the PCR totalled 60 Vbeta and 13 Jbeta. Using immunoSEQ multiplex PCR, the repertoire was profiled, and TCRdb retains in-frame clones only, with some absent. The data show 65,000 to 90,000 clones, roughly 90% seen once. This chain links TRBV7-2 with TRBJ1-2, with a weak D call TRBD1 (6 bases). The sequence derives from a woman aged 25 to 39 in good health and CMV-seronegative. Sample: PBMCs. CDR3 bases: TGTGCCAGCAGCTTAGACAGGGTGGCCTATGGCTACACCTTC. It is translated as CASSLDRVAYGYTF.